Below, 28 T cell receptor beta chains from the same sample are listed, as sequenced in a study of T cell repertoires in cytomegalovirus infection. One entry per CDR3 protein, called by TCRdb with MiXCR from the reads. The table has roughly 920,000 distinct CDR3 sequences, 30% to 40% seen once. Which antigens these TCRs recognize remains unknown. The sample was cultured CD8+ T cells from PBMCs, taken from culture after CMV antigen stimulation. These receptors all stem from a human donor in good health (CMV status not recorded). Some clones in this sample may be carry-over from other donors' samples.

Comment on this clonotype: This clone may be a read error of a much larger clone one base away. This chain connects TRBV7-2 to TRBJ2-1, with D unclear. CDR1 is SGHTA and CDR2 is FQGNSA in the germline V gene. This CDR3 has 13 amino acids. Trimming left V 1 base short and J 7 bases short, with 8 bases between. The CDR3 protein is CASSLVPANEQFF. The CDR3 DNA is TGTGCCAGCAGCTTAGTCCCGGCGAATGAGCAGTTCTTC.

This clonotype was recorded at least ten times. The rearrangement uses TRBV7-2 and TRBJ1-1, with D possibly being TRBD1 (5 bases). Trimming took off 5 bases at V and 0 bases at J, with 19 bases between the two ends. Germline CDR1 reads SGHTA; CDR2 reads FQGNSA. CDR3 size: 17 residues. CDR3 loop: CASSLDSMPFMNTEAFF. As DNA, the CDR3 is TGTGCCAGCAGCCTCGACAGCATGCCTTTCATGAACACTGAAGCTTTCTTT. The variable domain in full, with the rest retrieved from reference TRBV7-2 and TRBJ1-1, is GAGVSQSPSNKVTEKGKDVELRCDPISGHTALYWYRQSLGQGLEFLIYFQGNSAPDKSGLPSDRFSAERTGGSVSTLTIQRTQQEDSAVYLCASSLDSMPFMNTEAFFGQGTRLTVV.

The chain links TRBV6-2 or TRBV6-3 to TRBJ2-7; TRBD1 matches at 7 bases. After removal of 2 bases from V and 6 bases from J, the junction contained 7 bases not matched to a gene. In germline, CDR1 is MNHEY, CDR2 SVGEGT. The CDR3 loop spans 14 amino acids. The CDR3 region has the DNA TGTGCCAGCAGTTACAGGGGGCGAAAGTTCGAGCAGTACGTC. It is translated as CASSYRGRKFEQYV.

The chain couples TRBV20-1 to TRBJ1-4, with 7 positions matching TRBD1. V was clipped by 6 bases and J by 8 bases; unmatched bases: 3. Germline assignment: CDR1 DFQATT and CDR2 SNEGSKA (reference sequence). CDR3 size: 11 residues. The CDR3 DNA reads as TGCAGTGCAACAGGGGCCGAAAAACTGTTTTTT. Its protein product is CSATGAEKLFF.

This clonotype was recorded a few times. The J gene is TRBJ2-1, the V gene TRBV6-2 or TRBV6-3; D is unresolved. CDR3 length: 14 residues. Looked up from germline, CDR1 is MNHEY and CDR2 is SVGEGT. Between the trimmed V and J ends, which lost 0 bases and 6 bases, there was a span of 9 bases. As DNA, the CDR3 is TGTGCCAGCAGTTACTCGAATCCTTCCAATGAGCAGTTCTTC. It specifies CASSYSNPSNEQFF.

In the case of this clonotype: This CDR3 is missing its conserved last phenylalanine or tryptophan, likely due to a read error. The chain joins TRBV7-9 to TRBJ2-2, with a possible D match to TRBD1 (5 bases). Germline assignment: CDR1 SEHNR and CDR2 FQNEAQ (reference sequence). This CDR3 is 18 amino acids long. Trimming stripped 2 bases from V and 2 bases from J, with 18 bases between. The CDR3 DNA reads TGTGCCAGCAGCTTAAAGGGGAAGCGAGATATTAACACCGGGGAGCTGTTTTTG. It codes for CASSLKGKRDINTGELFL.

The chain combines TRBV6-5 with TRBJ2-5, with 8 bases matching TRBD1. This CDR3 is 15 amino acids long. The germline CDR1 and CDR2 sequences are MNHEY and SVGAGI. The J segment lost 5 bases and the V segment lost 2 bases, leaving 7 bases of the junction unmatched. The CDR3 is CASSYPGGQGETQYF. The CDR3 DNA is TGTGCCAGCAGTTACCCCGGTGGACAGGGTGAGACCCAGTACTTC.

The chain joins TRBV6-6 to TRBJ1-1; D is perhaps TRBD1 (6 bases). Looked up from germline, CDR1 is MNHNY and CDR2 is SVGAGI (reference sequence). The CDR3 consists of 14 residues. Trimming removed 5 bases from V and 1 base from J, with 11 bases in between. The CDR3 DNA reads TGTGCCAGCAGTCTGGACAGCACGAACACTGAAGCTTTCTTT. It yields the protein CASSLDSTNTEAFF.

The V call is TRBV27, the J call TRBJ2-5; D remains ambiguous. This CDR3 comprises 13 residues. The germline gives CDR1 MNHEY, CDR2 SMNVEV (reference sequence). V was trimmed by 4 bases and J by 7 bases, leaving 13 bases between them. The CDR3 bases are TGTGCCAGCAGTTCTCCAGAAAAGGGGACCCAGTACTTC. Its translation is CASSSPEKGTQYF.

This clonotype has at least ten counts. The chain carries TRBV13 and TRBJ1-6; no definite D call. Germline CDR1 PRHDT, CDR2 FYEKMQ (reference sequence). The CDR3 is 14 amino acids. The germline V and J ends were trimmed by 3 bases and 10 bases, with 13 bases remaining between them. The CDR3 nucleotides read TGTGCCAGCAGCTTCGGGAAGAACGGATCACCCCTCCACTTT. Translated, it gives CASSFGKNGSPLHF.

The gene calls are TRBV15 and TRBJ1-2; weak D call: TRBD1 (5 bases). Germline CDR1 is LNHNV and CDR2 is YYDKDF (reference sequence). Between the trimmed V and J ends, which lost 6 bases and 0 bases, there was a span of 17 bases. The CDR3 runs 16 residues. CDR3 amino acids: CATSPSRDSPNYGYTF. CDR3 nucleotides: TGTGCCACCAGTCCGTCTAGAGACAGTCCTAACTATGGCTACACCTTC.

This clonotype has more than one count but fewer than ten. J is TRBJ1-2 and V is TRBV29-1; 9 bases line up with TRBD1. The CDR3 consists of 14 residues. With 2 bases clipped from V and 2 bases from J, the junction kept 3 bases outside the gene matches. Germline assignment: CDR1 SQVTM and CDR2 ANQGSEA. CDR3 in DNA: TGCAGCGTTGAAAGGGACAGGGAGAACTATGGCTACACCTTC. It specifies CSVERDRENYGYTF.

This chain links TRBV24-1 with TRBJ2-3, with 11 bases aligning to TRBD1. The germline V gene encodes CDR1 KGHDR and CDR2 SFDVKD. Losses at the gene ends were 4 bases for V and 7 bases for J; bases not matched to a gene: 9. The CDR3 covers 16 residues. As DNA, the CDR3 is TGTGCCACCAGTGAGGGGACAGGGGGAGGACTAAATACGCAGTATTTT. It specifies CATSEGTGGGLNTQYF.

Here the CDR3 reads CASSLVAGGPRTDTQYF. DNA for the CDR3: TGTGCCAGCAGCTTAGTAGCGGGGGGGCCTCGCACAGATACGCAGTATTTT. J is TRBJ2-3 and V is TRBV7-2; TRBD2 matches at 11 bases. The CDR3 runs to 17 residues. J gave up 1 base and V 1 base, and 4 bases lay outside the gene matches. CDR1 SGHTA and CDR2 FQGNSA come from the germline V gene. The full variable domain, in which reference TRBV7-2 and TRBJ2-3 provide the parts outside the CDR3, is GAGVSQSPSNKVTEKGKDVELRCDPISGHTALYWYRQSLGQGLEFLIYFQGNSAPDKSGLPSDRFSAERTGGSVSTLTIQRTQQEDSAVYLCASSLVAGGPRTDTQYFGPGTRLTVL.

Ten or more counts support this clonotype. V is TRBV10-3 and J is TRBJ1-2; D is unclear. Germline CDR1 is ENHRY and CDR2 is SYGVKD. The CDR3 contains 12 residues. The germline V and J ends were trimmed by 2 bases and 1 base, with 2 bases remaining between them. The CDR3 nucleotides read TGTGCCATCAGTGAGGGTAACTATGGCTACACCTTC. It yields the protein CAISEGNYGYTF.

The CDR3 loop reads CASSLDIAGVADTQYF. The CDR3 DNA is TGTGCCAGCAGCTTGGATATAGCGGGGGTTGCAGATACGCAGTATTTT. This chain connects TRBV5-4 to TRBJ2-3, with TRBD2 identical over 9 bases. The CDR3 covers 16 residues. Germline V gives CDR1 SGHNT, CDR2 YYREEE (reference sequence). The J segment lost 4 bases and the V segment lost 0 bases, leaving 6 bases of the junction unmatched.

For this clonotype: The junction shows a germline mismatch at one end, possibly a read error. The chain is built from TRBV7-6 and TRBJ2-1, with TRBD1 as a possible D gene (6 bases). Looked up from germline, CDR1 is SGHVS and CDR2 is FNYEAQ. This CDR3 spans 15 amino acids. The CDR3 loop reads CANSLVTGPANEQFF. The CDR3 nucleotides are TGTGCCAACAGCTTAGTCACAGGGCCTGCAAATGAGCAGTTCTTC.

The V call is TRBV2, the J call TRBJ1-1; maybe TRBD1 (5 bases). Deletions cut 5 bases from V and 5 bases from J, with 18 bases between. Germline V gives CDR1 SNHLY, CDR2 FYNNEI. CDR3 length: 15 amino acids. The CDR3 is CASSPKYRGGTEAFF. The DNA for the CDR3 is TGTGCCAGCAGTCCTAAATATAGGGGCGGGACTGAAGCTTTCTTT.

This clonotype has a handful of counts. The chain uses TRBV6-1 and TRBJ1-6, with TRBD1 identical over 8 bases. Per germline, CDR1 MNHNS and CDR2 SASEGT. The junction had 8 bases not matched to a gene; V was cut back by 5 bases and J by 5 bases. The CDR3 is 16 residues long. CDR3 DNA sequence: TGTGCCAGCAGTTGGGGCGGACAGGGAGATAATTCACCCCTCCACTTT. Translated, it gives CASSWGGQGDNSPLHF.

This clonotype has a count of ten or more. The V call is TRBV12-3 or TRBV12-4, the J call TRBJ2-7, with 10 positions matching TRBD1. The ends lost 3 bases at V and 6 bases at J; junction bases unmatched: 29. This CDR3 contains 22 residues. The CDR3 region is CASSFELGAGTGAEVPLGEQYV. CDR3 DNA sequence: TGTGCCAGCAGTTTCGAACTAGGGGCCGGGACAGGGGCCGAAGTGCCGTTGGGCGAGCAGTACGTC.

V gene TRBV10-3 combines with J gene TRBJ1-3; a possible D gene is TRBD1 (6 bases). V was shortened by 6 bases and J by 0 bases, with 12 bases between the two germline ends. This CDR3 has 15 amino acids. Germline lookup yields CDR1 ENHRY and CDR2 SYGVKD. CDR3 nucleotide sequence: TGTGCCATCAGATCCTGGGACAACTCTGGAAACACCATATATTTT. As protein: CAIRSWDNSGNTIYF.

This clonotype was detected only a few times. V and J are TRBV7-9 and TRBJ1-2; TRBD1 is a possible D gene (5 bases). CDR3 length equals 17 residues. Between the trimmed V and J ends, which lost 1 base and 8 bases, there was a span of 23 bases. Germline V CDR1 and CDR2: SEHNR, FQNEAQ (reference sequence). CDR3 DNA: TGTGCCAGCAGCTTAGACCTCCGGCAGGGATCATCCTCCGGCTACACCTTC. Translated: CASSLDLRQGSSSGYTF.

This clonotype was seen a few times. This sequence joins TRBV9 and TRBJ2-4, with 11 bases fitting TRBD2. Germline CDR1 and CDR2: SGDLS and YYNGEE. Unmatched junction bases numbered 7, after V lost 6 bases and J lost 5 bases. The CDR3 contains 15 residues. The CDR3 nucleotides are TGTGCCAGCACGACTAGCGGGGAGGTTCAAAACATTCAGTACTTC. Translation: CASTTSGEVQNIQYF.

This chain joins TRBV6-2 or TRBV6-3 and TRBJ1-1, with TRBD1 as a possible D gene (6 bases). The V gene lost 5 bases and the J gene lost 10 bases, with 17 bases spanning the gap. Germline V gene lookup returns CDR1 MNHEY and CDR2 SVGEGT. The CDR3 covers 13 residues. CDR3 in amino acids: CASSGHGQRGAFF. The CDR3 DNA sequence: TGTGCCAGCAGTGGCCACGGACAGCGAGGAGCTTTCTTT.

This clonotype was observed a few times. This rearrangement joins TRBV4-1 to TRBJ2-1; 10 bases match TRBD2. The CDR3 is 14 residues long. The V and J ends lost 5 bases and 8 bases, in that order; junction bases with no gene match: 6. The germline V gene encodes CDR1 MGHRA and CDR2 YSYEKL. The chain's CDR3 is CASSFPSGGDEQFF. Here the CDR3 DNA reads TGCGCCAGCAGCTTTCCTAGCGGGGGAGATGAGCAGTTCTTC.

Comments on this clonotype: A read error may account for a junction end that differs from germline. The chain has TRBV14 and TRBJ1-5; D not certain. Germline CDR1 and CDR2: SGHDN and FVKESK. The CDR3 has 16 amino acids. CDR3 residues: CASSQEEDYSNQSQHF. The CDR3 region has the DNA TGTGCCAGCAGCCAAGAGGAGGACTATAGCAATCAGTCCCAGCATTTT.

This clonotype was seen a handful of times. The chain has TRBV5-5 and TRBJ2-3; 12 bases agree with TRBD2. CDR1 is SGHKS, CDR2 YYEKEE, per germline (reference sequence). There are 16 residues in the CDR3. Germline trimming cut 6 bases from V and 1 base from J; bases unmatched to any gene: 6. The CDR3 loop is CASITGTSGRTDTQYF. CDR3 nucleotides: TGTGCCAGCATTACCGGGACTAGCGGGCGCACAGATACGCAGTATTTT.

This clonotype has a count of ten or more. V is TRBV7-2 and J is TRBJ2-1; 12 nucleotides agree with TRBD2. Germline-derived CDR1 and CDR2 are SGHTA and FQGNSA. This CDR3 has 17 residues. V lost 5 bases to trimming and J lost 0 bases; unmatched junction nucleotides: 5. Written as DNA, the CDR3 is TGTGCCAGCAGCCCGGGGACTAGCGGGCTCTCCTACAATGAGCAGTTCTTC. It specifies CASSPGTSGLSYNEQFF.